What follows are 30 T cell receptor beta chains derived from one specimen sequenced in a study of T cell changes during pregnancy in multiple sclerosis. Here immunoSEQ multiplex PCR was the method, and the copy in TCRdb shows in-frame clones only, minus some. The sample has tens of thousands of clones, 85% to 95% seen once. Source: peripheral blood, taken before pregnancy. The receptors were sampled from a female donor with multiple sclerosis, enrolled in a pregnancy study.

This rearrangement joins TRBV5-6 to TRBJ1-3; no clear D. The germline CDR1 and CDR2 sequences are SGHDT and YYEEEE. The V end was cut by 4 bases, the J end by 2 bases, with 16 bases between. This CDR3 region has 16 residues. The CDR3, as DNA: TGTGCCAGCAGCGCTACCCGCGGGATAGCTGGAAACACCATATATTTT. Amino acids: CASSATRGIAGNTIYF.

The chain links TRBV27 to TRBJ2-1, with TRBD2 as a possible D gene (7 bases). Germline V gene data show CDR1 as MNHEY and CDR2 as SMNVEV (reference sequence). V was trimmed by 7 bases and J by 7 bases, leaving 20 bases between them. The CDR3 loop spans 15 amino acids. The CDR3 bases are TGTGCCAGCAACTCTGGGGGGGCGGCCGGGAATGAGCAGTTCTTC. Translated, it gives CASNSGGAAGNEQFF.

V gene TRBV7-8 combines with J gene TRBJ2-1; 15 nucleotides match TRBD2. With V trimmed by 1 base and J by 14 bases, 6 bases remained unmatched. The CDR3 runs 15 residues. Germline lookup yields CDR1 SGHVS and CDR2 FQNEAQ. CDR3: CASSLDGLAGGPEFF. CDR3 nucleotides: TGTGCCAGCAGCTTAGACGGACTAGCGGGAGGGCCAGAGTTCTTC.

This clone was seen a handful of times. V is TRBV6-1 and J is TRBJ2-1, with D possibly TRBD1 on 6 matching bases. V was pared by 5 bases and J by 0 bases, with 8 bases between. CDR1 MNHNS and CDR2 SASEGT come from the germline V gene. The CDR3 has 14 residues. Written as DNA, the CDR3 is TGTGCCAGCAGTACGGACAGCTCCTACAATGAGCAGTTCTTC. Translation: CASSTDSSYNEQFF.

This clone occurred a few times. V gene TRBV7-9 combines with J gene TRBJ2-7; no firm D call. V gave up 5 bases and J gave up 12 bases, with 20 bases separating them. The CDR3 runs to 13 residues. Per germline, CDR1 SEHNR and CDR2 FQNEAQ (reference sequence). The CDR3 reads CASSQDVRRSLYF. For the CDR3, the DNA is TGTGCCAGCAGCCAAGATGTTAGGCGGAGTCTGTACTTC. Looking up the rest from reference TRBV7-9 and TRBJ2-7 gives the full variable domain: DTGVSQNPRHKITKRGQNVTFRCDPISEHNRLYWYRQTLGQGPEFLTYFQNEAQLEKSRLLSDRFSAERPKGSFSTLEIQRTEQGDSAMYLCASSQDVRRSLYFGPGTRLTVT.

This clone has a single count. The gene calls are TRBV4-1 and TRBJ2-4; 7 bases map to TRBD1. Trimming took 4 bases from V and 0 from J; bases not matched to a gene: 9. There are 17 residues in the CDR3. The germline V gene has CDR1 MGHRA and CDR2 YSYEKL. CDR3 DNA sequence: TGCGCCAGCAGCCCGGGGACAGCGCGCGTAGCCAAAAACATTCAGTACTTC. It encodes CASSPGTARVAKNIQYF.

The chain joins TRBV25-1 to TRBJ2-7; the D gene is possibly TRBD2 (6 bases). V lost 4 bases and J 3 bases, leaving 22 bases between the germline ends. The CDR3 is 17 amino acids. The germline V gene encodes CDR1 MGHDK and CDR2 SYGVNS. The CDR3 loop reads CASSGEGLPGENYEQYF. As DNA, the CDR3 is TGTGCCAGCAGTGGAGAGGGTCTACCGGGAGAGAACTACGAGCAGTACTTC.

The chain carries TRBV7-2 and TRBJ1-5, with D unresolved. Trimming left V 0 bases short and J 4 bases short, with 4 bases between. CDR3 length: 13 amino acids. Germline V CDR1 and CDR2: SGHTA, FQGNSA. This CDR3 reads CASSLALNQPQHF. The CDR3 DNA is TGTGCCAGCAGCTTAGCTTTAAATCAGCCCCAGCATTTT.

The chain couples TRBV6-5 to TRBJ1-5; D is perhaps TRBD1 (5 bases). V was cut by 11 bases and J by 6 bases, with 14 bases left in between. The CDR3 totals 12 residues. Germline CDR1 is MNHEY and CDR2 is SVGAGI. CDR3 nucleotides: TGTGCCCCTGCGGGGCGAGGTCAGCCCCAGCATTTT. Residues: CAPAGRGQPQHF.

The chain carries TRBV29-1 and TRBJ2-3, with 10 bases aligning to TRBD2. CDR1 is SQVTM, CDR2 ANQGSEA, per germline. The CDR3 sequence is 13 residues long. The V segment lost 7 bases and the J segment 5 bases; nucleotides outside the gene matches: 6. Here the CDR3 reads CSAASGSGDTQYF. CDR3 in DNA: TGCAGCGCCGCTAGCGGGAGTGGAGATACGCAGTATTTT.

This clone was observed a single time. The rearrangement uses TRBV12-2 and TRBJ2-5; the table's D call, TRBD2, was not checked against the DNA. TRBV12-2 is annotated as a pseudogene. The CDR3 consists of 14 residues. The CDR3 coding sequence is TGTGCAAGTCGCTTACAAATGGAGCAAGAGACCCAGTACTTC. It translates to CASRLQMEQETQYF.

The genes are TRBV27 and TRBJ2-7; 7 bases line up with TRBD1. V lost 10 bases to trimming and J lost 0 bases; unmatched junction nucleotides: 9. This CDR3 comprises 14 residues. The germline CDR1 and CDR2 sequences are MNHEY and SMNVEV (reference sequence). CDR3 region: CATSNRDSSYEQYF. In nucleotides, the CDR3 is TGTGCCACCTCCAACCGGGACAGCTCCTACGAGCAGTACTTC.

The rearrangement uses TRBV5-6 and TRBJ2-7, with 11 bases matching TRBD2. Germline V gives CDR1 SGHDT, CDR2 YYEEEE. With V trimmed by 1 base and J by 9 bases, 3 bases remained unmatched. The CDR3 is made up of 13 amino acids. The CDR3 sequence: CASSLLAGGGQYF. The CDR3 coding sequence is TGTGCCAGCAGCTTGCTAGCGGGAGGCGGGCAGTACTTC.

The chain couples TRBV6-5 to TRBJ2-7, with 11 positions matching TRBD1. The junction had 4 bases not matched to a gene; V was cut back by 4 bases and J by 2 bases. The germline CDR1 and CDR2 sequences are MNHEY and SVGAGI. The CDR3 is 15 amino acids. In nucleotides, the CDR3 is TGTGCCAGCAGTTCCGGGACAGGGGGGACCTACGAGCAGTACTTC. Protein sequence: CASSSGTGGTYEQYF.

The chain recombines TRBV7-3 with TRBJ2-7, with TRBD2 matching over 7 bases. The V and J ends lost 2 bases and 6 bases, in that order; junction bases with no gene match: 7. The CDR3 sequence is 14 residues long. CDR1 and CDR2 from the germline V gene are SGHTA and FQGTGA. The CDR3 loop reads CASSLYPGGLEQYF. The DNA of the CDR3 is TGTGCCAGCAGCTTATATCCGGGAGGACTCGAGCAGTACTTC. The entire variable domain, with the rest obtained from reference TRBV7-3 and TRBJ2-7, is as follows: GAGVSQTPSNKVTEKGKYVELRCDPISGHTALYWYRQSLGQGPEFLIYFQGTGAADDSGLPNDRFFAVRPEGSVSTLKIQRTERGDSAVYLCASSLYPGGLEQYFGPGTRLTVT.

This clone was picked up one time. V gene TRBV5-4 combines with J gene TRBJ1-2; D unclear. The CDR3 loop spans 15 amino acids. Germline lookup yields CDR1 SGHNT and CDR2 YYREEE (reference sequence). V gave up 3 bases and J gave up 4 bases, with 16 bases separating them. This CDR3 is CASSSQTEIIYGYTF. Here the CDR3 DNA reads TGTGCCAGCAGCTCCCAGACGGAGATAATCTATGGCTACACCTTC.

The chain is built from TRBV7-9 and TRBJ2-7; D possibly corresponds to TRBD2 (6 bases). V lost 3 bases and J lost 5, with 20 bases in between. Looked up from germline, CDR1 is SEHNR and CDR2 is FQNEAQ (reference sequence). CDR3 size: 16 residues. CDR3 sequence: CASSLRTTSKRDEQYF. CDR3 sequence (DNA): TGTGCCAGCAGCTTGCGGACGACTAGTAAGAGGGACGAGCAGTACTTC. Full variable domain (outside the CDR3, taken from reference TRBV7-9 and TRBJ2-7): DTGVSQNPRHKITKRGQNVTFRCDPISEHNRLYWYRQTLGQGPEFLTYFQNEAQLEKSRLLSDRFSAERPKGSFSTLEIQRTEQGDSAMYLCASSLRTTSKRDEQYFGPGTRLTVT.

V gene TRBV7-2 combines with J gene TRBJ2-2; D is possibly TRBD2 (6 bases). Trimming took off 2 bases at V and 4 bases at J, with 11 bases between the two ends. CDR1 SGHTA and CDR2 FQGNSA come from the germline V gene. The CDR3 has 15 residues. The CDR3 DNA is TGTGCCAGCAGCTTACAACTAGCCGTCACCGGGGAGCTGTTTTTT. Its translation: CASSLQLAVTGELFF. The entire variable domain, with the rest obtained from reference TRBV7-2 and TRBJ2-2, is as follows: GAGVSQSPSNKVTEKGKDVELRCDPISGHTALYWYRQSLGQGLEFLIYFQGNSAPDKSGLPSDRFSAERTGGSVSTLTIQRTQQEDSAVYLCASSLQLAVTGELFFGEGSRLTVL.

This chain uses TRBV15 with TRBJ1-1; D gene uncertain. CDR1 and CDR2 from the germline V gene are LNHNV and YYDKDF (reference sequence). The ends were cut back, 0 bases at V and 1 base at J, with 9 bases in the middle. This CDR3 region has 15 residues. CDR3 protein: CATSRDSRGNTEAFF. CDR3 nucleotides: TGTGCCACCAGCAGAGATTCACGGGGGAACACTGAAGCTTTCTTT. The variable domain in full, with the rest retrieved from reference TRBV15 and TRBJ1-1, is DAMVIQNPRYQVTQFGKPVTLSCSQTLNHNVMYWYQQKSSQAPKLLFHYYDKDFNNEADTPDNFQSRRPNTSFCFLDIRSPGLGDTAMYLCATSRDSRGNTEAFFGQGTRLTVV.

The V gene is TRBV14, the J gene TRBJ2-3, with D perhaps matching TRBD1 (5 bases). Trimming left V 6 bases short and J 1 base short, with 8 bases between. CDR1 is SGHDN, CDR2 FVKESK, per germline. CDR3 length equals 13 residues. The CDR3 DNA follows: TGTGCCAGCAGGATACAGGGCACAGATACGCAGTATTTT. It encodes CASRIQGTDTQYF.

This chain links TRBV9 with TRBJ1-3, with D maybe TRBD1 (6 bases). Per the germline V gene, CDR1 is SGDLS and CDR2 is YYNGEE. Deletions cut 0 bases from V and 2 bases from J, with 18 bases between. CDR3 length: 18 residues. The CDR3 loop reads CASSVAPQGHTTGNTIYF. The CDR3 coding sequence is TGTGCCAGCAGCGTAGCTCCTCAGGGACACACAACTGGAAACACCATATATTTT. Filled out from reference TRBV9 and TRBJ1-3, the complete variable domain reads DSGVTQTPKHLITATGQRVTLRCSPRSGDLSVYWYQQSLDQGLQFLIQYYNGEERAKGNILERFSAQQFPDLHSELNLSSLELGDSALYFCASSVAPQGHTTGNTIYFGEGSWLTVV.

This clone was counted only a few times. Here the CDR3 DNA reads TGTGCCACCAGCGTAAGAACAGGGGTTTACGAGCAGTACTTC. It specifies CATSVRTGVYEQYF. This chain links TRBV15 with TRBJ2-7; 7 bases map to TRBD1. Germline V gene sequence: CDR1 LNHNV, CDR2 YYDKDF (reference sequence). CDR3 length: 14 amino acids. Trimming took 5 bases from V and 4 from J; bases not matched to a gene: 8. The full variable domain, with the rest looked up from reference TRBV15 and TRBJ2-7, is DAMVIQNPRYQVTQFGKPVTLSCSQTLNHNVMYWYQQKSSQAPKLLFHYYDKDFNNEADTPDNFQSRRPNTSFCFLDIRSPGLGDTAMYLCATSVRTGVYEQYFGPGTRLTVT.

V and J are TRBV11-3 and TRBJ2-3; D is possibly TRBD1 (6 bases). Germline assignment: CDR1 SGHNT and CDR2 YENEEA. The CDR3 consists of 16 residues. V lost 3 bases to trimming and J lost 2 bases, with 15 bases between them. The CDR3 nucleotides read TGTGCCAGCAGCTTCCCATGGACAGAGACCACAGATACGCAGTATTTT. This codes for CASSFPWTETTDTQYF. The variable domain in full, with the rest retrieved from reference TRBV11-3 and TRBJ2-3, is EAGVVQSPRYKIIEKKQPVAFWCNPISGHNTLYWYLQNLGQGPELLIRYENEEAVDDSQLPKDRFSAERLKGVDSTLKIQPAELGDSAVYLCASSFPWTETTDTQYFGPGTRLTVL.

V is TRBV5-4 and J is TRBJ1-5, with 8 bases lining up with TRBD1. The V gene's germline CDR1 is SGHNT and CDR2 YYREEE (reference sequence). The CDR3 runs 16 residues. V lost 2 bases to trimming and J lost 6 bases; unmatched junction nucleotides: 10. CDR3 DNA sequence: TGTGCCAGCAGCTTACCCCGGCAGGGGGCTTGTCAGCCCCAGCATTTT. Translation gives CASSLPRQGACQPQHF.

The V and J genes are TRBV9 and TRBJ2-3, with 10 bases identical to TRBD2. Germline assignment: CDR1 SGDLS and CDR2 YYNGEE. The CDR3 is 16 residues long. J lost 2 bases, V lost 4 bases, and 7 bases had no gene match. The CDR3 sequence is CASSPRTSGVTDTQYF. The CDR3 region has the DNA TGTGCCAGCAGCCCAAGGACTAGCGGAGTCACAGATACGCAGTATTTT. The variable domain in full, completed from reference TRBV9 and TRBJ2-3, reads DSGVTQTPKHLITATGQRVTLRCSPRSGDLSVYWYQQSLDQGLQFLIQYYNGEERAKGNILERFSAQQFPDLHSELNLSSLELGDSALYFCASSPRTSGVTDTQYFGPGTRLTVL.

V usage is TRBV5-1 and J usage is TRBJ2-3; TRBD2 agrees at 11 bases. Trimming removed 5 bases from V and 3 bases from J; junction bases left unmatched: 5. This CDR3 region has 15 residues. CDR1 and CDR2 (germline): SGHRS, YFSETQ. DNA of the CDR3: TGCGCCAGCAGTTATAGCGGGAGGGGTACAGATACGCAGTATTTT. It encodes CASSYSGRGTDTQYF.

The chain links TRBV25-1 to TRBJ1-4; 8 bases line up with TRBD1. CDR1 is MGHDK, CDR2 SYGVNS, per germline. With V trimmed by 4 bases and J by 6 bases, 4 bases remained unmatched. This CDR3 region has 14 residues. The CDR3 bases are TGTGCCAGCAGTGCAGGGGGCGCCCATGAAAAACTGTTTTTT. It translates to CASSAGGAHEKLFF. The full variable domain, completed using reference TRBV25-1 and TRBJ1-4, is EADIYQTPRYLVIGTGKKITLECSQTMGHDKMYWYQQDPGMELHLIHYSYGVNSTEKGDLSSESTVSRIRTEHFPLTLESARPSHTSQYLCASSAGGAHEKLFFGSGTQLSVL.

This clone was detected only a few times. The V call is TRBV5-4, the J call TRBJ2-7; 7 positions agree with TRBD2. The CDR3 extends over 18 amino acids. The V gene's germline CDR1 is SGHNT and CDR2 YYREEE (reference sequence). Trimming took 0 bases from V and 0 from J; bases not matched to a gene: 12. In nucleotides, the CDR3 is TGTGCCAGCAGCTTGGGCGGGAGAGCAGGATTGAGCTCCTACGAGCAGTACTTC. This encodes CASSLGGRAGLSSYEQYF.

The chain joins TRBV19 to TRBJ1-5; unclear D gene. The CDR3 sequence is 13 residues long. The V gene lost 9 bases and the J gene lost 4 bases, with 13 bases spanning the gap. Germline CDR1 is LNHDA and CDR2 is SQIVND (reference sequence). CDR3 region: CASRDMANQPQHF. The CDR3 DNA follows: TGTGCCAGCCGTGACATGGCTAATCAGCCCCAGCATTTT.

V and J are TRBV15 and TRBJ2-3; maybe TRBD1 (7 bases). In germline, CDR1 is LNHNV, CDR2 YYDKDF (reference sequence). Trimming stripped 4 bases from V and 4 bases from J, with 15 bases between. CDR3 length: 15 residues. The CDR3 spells CATSTTRGRPDTQYF. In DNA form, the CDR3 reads TGTGCCACCAGCACCACCAGGGGGAGGCCAGATACGCAGTATTTT.